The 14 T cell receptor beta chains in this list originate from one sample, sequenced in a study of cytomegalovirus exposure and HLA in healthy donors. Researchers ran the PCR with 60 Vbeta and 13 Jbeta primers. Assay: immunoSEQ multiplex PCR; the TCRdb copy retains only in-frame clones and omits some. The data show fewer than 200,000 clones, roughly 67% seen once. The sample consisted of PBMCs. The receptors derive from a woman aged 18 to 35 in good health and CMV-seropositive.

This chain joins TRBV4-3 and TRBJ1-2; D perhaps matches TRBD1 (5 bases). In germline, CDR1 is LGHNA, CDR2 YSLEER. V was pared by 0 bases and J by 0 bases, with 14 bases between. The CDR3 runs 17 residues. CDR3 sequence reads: CASSQDAGGNPNYGYTF. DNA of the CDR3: TGCGCCAGCAGCCAAGATGCGGGGGGAAATCCTAACTATGGCTACACCTTC.

This CDR3 reads CASSASRDRGVQPQHF. As DNA, the CDR3 is TGTGCCAGCAGCGCTTCCCGGGACAGGGGTGTTCAGCCCCAGCATTTT. V is TRBV9 and J is TRBJ1-5; 10 bases line up with TRBD1. The CDR3 length is 16 residues. From germline, CDR1 is SGDLS and CDR2 YYNGEE. With 3 bases clipped from V and 6 bases from J, the junction kept 9 bases outside the gene matches.

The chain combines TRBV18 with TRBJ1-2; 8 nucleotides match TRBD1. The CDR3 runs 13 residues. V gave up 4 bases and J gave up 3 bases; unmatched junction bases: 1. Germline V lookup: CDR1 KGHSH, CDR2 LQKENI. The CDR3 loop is CASSQGQDYGYTF. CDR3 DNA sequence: TGTGCCAGCTCACAGGGACAGGACTATGGCTACACCTTC.

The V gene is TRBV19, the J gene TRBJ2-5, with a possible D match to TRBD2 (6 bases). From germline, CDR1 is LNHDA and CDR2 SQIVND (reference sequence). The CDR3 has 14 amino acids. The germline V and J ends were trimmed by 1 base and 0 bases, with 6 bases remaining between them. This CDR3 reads CASSIGDYQETQYF. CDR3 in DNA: TGTGCCAGTAGTATAGGGGACTACCAAGAGACCCAGTACTTC.

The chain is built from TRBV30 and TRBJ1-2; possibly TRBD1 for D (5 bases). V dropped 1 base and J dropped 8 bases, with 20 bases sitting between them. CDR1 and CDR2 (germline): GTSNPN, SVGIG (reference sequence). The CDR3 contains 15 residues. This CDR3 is CAWSAIVTGWSGYTF. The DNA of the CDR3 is TGTGCCTGGAGTGCCATAGTTACAGGATGGTCGGGCTACACCTTC.

CDR3 region: CASSSQGNYGYTF. Written as DNA, the CDR3 is TGTGCCAGCAGTTCCCAGGGGAACTATGGCTACACCTTC. The V and J genes are TRBV6-5 and TRBJ1-2; TRBD1 might be the D (6 bases). The CDR3 spans 13 residues. The V gene lost 4 bases and the J gene lost 2 bases, with 8 bases spanning the gap. Per the germline V gene, CDR1 is MNHEY and CDR2 is SVGAGI.

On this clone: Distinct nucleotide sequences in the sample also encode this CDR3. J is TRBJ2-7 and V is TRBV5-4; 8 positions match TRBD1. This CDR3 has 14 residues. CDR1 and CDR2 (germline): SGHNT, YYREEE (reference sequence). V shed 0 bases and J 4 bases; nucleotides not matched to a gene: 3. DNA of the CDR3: TGTGCCAGCAGCTTGGACGGACAGGGTTACGAGCAGTACTTC. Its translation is CASSLDGQGYEQYF.

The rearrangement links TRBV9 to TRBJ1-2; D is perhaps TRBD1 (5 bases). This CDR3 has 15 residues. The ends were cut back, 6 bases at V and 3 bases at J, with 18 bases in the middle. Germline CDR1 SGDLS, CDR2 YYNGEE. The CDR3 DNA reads TGTGCCAGCAACCCGGGACTGTCTGAGGACTATGGCTACACCTTC. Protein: CASNPGLSEDYGYTF.

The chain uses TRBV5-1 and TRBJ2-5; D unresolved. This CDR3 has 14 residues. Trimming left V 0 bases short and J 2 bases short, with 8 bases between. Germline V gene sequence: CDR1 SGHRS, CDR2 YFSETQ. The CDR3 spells CASSLEALQETQYF. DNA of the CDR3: TGCGCCAGCAGCTTGGAAGCTTTACAAGAGACCCAGTACTTC.

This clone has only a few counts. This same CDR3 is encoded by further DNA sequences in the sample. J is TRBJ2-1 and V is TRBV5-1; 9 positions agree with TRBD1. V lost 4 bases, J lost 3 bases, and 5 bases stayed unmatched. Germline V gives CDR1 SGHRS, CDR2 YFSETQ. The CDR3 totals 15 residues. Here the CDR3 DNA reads TGCGCCAGCAGCAGCGGACAGGGGAGCTACAATGAGCAGTTCTTC. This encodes CASSSGQGSYNEQFF.

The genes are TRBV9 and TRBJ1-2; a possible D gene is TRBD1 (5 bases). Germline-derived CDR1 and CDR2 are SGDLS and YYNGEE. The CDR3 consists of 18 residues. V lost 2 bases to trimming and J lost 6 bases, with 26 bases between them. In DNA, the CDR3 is TGTGCCAGCAGCGTTCATGGCCAACAGGTGGGCGCCCGGGATGGCTACACCTTC. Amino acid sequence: CASSVHGQQVGARDGYTF.

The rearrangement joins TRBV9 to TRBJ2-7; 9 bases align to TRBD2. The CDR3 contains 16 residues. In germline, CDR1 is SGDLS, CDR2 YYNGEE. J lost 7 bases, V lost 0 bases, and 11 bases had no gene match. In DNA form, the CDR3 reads TGTGCCAGCAGCGTAGCTACGAGCGGGGGGCCTTTGGAGCAGTACTTC. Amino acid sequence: CASSVATSGGPLEQYF.

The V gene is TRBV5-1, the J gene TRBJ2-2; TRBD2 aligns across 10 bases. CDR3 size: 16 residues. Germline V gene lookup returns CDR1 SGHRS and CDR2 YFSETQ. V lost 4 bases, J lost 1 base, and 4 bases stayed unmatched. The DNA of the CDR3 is TGCGCCAGCAGCCCTCGACTAGCGGGGAACACCGGGGAGCTGTTTTTT. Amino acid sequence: CASSPRLAGNTGELFF.

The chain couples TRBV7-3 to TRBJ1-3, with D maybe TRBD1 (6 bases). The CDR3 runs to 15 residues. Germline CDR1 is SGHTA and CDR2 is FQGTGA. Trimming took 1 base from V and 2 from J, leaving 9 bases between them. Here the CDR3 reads CASSLRGQTGNTIYF. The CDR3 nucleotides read TGTGCCAGCAGCTTAAGGGGGCAGACTGGAAACACCATATATTTT.